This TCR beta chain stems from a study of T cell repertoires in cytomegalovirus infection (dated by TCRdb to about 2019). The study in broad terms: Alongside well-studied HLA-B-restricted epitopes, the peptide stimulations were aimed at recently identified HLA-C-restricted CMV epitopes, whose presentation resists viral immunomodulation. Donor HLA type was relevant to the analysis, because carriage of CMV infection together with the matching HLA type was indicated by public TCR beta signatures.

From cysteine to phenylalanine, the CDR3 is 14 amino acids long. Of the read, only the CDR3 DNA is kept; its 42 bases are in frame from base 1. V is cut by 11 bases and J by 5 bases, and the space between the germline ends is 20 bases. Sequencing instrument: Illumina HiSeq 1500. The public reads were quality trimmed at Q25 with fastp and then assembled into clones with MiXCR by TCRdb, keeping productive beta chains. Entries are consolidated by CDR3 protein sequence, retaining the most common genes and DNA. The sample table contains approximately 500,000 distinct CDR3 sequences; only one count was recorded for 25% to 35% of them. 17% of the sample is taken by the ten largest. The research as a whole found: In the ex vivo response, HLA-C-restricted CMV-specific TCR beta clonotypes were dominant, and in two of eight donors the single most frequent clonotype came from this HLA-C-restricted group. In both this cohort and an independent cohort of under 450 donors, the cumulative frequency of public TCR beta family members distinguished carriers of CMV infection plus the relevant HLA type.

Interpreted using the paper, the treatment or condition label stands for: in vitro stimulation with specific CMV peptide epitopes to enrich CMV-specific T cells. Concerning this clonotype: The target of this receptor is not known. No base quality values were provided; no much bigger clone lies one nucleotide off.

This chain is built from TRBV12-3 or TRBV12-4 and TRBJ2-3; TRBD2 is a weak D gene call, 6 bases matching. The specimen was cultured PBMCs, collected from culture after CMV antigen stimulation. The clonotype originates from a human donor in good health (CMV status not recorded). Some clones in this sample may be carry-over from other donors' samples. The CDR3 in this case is CAASTSLKIDTQYF. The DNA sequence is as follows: TGTGCCGCCTCTACTAGCCTGAAGATAGATACGCAGTATTTT.